Following are 10 T cell receptor beta chains from one sample sequenced in a study of monozygotic twins with inflammatory bowel disease. No DNA is given; TCRdb re-called the 5' RACE reads and lists each CDR3 protein once. Its table records under 150,000 distinct CDR3 sequences. Sequenced input: blood. These TCRs come from a human donor with ulcerative colitis or Crohn's disease, or a healthy co-twin of an affected twin (not recorded which).

The chain carries TRBV6-2 or TRBV6-3 and TRBJ2-7; TCRdb gives TRBD2 as the D gene, but with no DNA this cannot be confirmed. Germline loops: CDR1 MNHEY, CDR2 SVGEGT. This CDR3 has 11 residues. CDR3 sequence reads: CASSNGLGTLF.

This chain joins TRBV7-2 and TRBJ2-7; the TCRdb call, TRBD1, lacks DNA for checking. CDR3 length: 13 residues. Germline assignment: CDR1 SGHTA and CDR2 FQGNSA. This CDR3 is CASGDRVGHEQYF.

V usage is TRBV11-1 and J usage is TRBJ1-5. Looked up from germline, CDR1 is SGHAT and CDR2 is FQDESV (reference sequence). This CDR3 has 18 amino acids. The CDR3 sequence: CASSLGGGADYSNQPQHF.

This sequence joins TRBV4-3 and TRBJ2-2. This CDR3 region has 12 residues. The germline gives CDR1 LGHNA, CDR2 YSLEER. The CDR3 sequence: CASSHYTGELFF.

This chain connects TRBV7-2 to TRBJ1-4. The CDR3 loop spans 13 amino acids. Germline lookup yields CDR1 SGHTA and CDR2 FQGNSA. The CDR3 region is CASSKRSNEKLFF.

This chain connects TRBV7-3 to TRBJ2-2; lacking DNA, the TRBD1 call made by TCRdb goes unchecked. The CDR3 loop spans 14 amino acids. The germline V gene has CDR1 SGHTA and CDR2 FQGTGA. The CDR3 loop is CASSLGTGVGELFF.

The J gene is TRBJ2-7, the V gene TRBV28; TCRdb lists TRBD2, though no DNA is available to test this call. Germline V gene lookup returns CDR1 MDHEN and CDR2 SYDVKM. CDR3 size: 13 residues. The CDR3 loop is CASSFVGGYEQYF.

The chain recombines TRBV7-2 with TRBJ1-1; TCRdb lists TRBD1, though no DNA is available to test this call. The CDR3 has 15 residues. Germline CDR1 SGHTA, CDR2 FQGNSA. The CDR3 here is CASSFITQGGTEAFF.

The gene calls are TRBV7-9 and TRBJ2-1; TCRdb selects TRBD1, and the lack of DNA leaves this call unchecked. In germline, CDR1 is SEHNR, CDR2 FQNEAQ (reference sequence). This CDR3 has 12 residues. CDR3 loop: CASSPQGVEQFF.

The chain is built from TRBV6-4 and TRBJ2-5; TCRdb picks TRBD2, but there is no DNA to check that call. Germline V gene sequence: CDR1 MRHNA, CDR2 SNTAGT. This CDR3 has 15 amino acids. CDR3 protein: CASSEGTSDQETQYF.